This is a list of T cell receptor beta chains from one sample in a study of metastatic and nonmetastatic thyroid tumors. Through MiXCR, TCRdb re-clonotyped the PCR reads. The sample carries about 31,000 clones, 15% to 20% recorded once. Sequenced material: blood. These receptors were collected from a female donor with papillary thyroid cancer or a benign thyroid nodule (not recorded which). Some clones in this sample may be carry-over from other donors' samples. Each CDR3 is given with its conserved first and last residue. D genes are given only for firm matches. Only some rows state a clone size, as once, few, many or a class for expanded clones.

j_call,d_call,v_call,clone_size,cdr3_aa,cdr3_nt
TRBJ1-5,-,TRBV5-6,-,CASSSLVNQPQHF,TGTGCCAGCAGCTCGCTGGTGAATCAGCCCCAGCATTTT
TRBJ2-7,-,TRBV6-1,few,CASRITGTYEQYF,TGTGCCAGCAGAATCACAGGTACCTACGAGCAGTACTTC
TRBJ2-2,-,TRBV6-1,medium-sized,CASSVMLRNTGELFF,TGTGCCAGCAGTGTAATGCTCCGGAACACCGGGGAGCTGTTTTTT
TRBJ2-6,TRBD1,TRBV28,many,CASSPTGSVGANVLTF,TGTGCCAGCAGTCCGACAGGGTCTGTTGGGGCCAACGTCCTGACTTTC
TRBJ2-3,TRBD1,TRBV12-3/TRBV12-4,many,CASSSGQLVTDTQYF,TGTGCCAGCAGTTCGGGACAGCTAGTCACAGATACGCAGTATTTT
TRBJ1-2,-,TRBV7-9,many,CASSSGGESYGYTF,TGTGCCAGCAGCTCCGGGGGGGAGAGCTATGGCTACACCTTC
TRBJ2-6,TRBD1,TRBV11-2,many,CASSFDLGTGVSSGANVLTF,TGTGCCAGCAGCTTTGATTTAGGGACAGGAGTTAGCTCTGGGGCCAACGTCCTGACTTTC
TRBJ1-2,TRBD1,TRBV3-1,many,CASSQPTTGTPFGYTF,TGTGCCAGCAGCCAACCAACGACAGGGACACCCTTCGGCTACACCTTC
TRBJ2-5,TRBD2,TRBV9,many,CASSVALAVGETQYF,TGTGCCAGCAGCGTCGCTCTAGCGGTAGGAGAGACCCAGTACTTC
TRBJ1-1,-,TRBV27,many,CASSLSRTGRTEAFF,TGTGCCAGCAGTTTATCGCGTACAGGTCGGACTGAAGCTTTCTTT
TRBJ2-1,TRBD2,TRBV5-1,-,CASSASGMVYNEQFF,TGCGCCAGCAGCGCTAGCGGGATGGTCTACAATGAGCAGTTCTTC
TRBJ2-2,-,TRBV5-1,many,CASSQGPTNTGELFF,TGCGCCAGCAGCCAGGGACCGACGAACACCGGGGAGCTGTTTTTT
TRBJ2-3,-,TRBV20-1,many,CSAVLGEGRYTDTQYF,TGCAGTGCTGTCCTCGGAGAGGGGAGGTACACAGATACGCAGTATTTT
TRBJ2-1,TRBD2,TRBV15,-,CATRGTSGHNEQFF,TGTGCCACCAGAGGGACTAGCGGGCACAATGAGCAGTTCTTC
TRBJ2-5,-,TRBV5-1,-,CANSLAWGGPQGTQYF,TGCGCCAACAGCTTGGCGTGGGGAGGTCCCCAAGGGACCCAGTACTTC
TRBJ1-2,TRBD1,TRBV6-1,few,CASSELWTGEGYTF,TGTGCCAGCAGTGAATTGTGGACAGGGGAGGGCTACACCTTC
TRBJ2-6,-,TRBV6-2/TRBV6-3,many,CASSRTLSGANVLTF,TGTGCCAGCAGCCGAACCCTGTCTGGGGCCAACGTCCTGACTTTC
TRBJ2-7,-,TRBV30,many,CAWSKSYSYEQYF,TGTGCCTGGAGCAAATCCTACTCCTACGAGCAGTACTTC
TRBJ2-3,TRBD2,TRBV12-3/TRBV12-4,few,CASSSRLAGGTSTDTQYF,TGTGCCAGCAGCTCACGACTAGCGGGGGGGACTAGCACAGATACGCAGTATTTT
TRBJ1-2,-,TRBV27,-,CASRDRLGYGYTF,TGTGCCAGCAGGGACAGACTCGGGTATGGCTACACCTTC
TRBJ2-3,TRBD2,TRBV27,medium-sized,CASSPTPSGGDTQYF,TGTGCCAGCAGTCCTACCCCTAGCGGAGGGGATACGCAGTATTTT
TRBJ1-1,-,TRBV6-1,many,CASSEAPDSSNTEAFF,TGTGCCAGCAGTGAAGCCCCGGACAGCTCGAACACTGAAGCTTTCTTT
TRBJ2-7,TRBD2,TRBV11-3,-,CASSFSASGSYEQYF,TGTGCCAGCAGCTTCTCAGCTAGCGGGAGCTACGAGCAGTACTTC
TRBJ1-3,-,TRBV7-9,many,CASSLWSSGNTIYF,TGTGCCAGCAGCTTATGGAGCTCTGGAAACACCATATATTTT
TRBJ2-1,TRBD2,TRBV28,many,CASSSASGNSYNEQFF,TGTGCCAGCAGTTCGGCTAGCGGGAACTCCTATAATGAGCAGTTCTTC
TRBJ2-5,-,TRBV7-8,many,CASSFPTRWPDETQYF,TGTGCCAGCAGCTTCCCAACGCGGTGGCCGGACGAGACCCAGTACTTC
TRBJ1-1,TRBD1,TRBV5-1,many,CASSPETGVNTEAFF,TGCGCCAGCAGCCCTGAGACAGGGGTGAACACTGAAGCTTTCTTT
TRBJ1-1,TRBD1,TRBV6-2/TRBV6-3,many,CASSGQGDTEAFF,TGTGCCAGCAGCGGACAGGGGGACACTGAAGCTTTCTTT
TRBJ1-1,-,TRBV5-4,many,CASSSRGRGEAFF,TGTGCCAGCAGCTCCCGGGGTCGGGGTGAAGCTTTCTTT
TRBJ2-7,-,TRBV18,many,CASSASGTSSYEQYF,TGTGCCAGCTCAGCTTCCGGGACAAGCTCCTACGAGCAGTACTTC
TRBJ1-3,-,TRBV6-5,many,CASSYSSDKRPKGGNTIYF,TGTGCCAGCAGTTACTCGTCGGACAAGCGCCCAAAAGGGGGAAACACCATATATTTT
TRBJ2-7,-,TRBV27,-,CATSSYPQVVYEQYF,TGTGCCACCTCATCCTACCCACAGGTCGTCTACGAGCAGTACTTC
TRBJ1-1,-,TRBV27,many,CASRTVLNTEAFF,TGTGCCAGCAGGACAGTCTTGAACACTGAAGCTTTCTTT
TRBJ1-2,TRBD1,TRBV7-9,once,CASSPSGGVYGYTF,TGTGCCAGCAGCCCTTCAGGGGGCGTCTATGGCTACACCTTC
TRBJ1-4,TRBD1,TRBV6-1,medium-sized,CASSVGQGDEKLFF,TGTGCCAGCAGTGTGGGACAGGGGGACGAAAAACTGTTTTTT